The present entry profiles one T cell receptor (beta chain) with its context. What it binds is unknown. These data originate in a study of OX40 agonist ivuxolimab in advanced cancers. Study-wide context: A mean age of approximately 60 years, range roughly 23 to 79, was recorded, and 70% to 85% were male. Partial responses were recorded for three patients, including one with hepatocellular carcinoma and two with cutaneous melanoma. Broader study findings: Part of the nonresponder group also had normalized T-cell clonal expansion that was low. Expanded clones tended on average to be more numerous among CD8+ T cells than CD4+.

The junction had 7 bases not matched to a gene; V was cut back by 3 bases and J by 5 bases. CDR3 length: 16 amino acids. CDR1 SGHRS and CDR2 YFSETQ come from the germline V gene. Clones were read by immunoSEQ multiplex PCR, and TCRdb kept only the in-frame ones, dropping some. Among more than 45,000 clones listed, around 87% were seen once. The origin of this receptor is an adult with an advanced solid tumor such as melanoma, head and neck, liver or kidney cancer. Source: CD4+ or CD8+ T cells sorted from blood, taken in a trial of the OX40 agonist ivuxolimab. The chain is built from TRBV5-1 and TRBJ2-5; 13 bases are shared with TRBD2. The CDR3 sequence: CASSWTSGRLGETQYF. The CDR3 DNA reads TGCGCCAGCAGCTGGACTAGCGGGAGATTGGGGGAGACCCAGTACTTC.